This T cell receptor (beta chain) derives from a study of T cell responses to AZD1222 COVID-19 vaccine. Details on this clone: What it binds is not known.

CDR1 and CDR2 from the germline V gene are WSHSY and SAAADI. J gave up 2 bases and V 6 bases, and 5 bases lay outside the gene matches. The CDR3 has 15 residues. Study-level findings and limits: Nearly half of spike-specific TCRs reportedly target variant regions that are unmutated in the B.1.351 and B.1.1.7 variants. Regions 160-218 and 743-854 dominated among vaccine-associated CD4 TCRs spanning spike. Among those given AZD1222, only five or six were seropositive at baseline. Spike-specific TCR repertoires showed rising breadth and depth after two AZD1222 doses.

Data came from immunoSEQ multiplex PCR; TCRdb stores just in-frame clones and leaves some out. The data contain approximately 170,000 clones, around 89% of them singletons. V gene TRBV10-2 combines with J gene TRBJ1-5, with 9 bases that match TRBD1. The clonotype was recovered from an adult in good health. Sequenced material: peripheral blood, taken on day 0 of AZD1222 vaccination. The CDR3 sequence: CASSEGQGGNQPQHF. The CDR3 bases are TGCGCCAGCAGCGAGGGACAGGGAGGCAATCAGCCCCAGCATTTT.